This TCR beta chain stems from a study of blood T cell repertoires in COVID-19. In the original processing: Estimated nucleated cell counts came from reference gene primer amplification. The data were produced by immunoSEQ multiplex PCR, yet TCRdb's version contains in-frame clones alone and is incomplete. V, J and clone size are taken as reported in that table, and D and trimming were inferred from the DNA itself. The sample lists about 160,000 clones; roughly 90% were seen once. Self-reported history from a screening survey and questionnaire set each donor's cohort. What the recovered Cohort 3 donors had was two negative PCRs, clearance, or symptom resolution. Germline V gene data show CDR1 as SGHTA and CDR2 as FQGTGA. Trimming at V came to 4 bases and at J to 7 bases, leaving 7 bases not matched to a gene. The CDR3 spans 15 residues.

Sequences were obtained from PBMCs or T cells enriched from blood (not recorded which). This chain links TRBV7-3 with TRBJ1-6, with TRBD1 identical over 7 bases. This clonotype was sampled from a woman in her forties or fifties who had recovered from COVID-19. CDR3 bases: TGTGCCAGCAGCTCCGCCTCAGGGGGAAATTCACCCCTCCACTTT. This codes for CASSSASGGNSPLHF. The full variable domain, rest sourced from reference TRBV7-3 and TRBJ1-6, is GAGVSQTPSNKVTEKGKYVELRCDPISGHTALYWYRQSLGQGPEFLIYFQGTGAADDSGLPNDRFFAVRPEGSVSTLKIQRTERGDSAVYLCASSSASGGNSPLHFGNGTRLTVT.